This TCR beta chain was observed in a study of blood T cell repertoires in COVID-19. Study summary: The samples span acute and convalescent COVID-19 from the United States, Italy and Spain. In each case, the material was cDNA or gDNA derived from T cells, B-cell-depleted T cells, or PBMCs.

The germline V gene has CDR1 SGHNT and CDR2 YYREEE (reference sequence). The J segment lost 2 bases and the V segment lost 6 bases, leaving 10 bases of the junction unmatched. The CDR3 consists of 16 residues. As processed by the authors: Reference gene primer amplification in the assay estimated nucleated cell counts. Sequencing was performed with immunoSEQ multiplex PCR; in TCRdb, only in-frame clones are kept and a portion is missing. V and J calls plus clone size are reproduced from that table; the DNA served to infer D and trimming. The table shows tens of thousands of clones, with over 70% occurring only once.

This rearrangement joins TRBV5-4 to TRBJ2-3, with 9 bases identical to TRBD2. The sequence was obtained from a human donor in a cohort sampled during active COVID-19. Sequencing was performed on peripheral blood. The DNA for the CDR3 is TGTGCCAGCACCTTTGGGGGCGGGAGGGTCACAGATACGCAGTATTTT. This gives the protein CASTFGGGRVTDTQYF.